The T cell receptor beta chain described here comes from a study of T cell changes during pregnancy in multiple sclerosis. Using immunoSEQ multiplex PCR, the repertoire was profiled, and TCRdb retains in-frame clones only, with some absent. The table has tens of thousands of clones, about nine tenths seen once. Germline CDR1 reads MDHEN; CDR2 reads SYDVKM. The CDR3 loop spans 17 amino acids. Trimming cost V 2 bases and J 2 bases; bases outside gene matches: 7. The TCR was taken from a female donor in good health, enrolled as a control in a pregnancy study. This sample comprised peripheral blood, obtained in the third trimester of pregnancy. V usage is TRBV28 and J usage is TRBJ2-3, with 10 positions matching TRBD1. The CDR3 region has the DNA TGTGCCAGCAGTTTAGGAACCGGGACAGGGGTCACAGATACGCAGTATTTT. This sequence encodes CASSLGTGTGVTDTQYF. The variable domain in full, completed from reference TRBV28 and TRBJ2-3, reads DVKVTQSSRYLVKRTGEKVFLECVQDMDHENMFWYRQDPGLGLRLIYFSYDVKMKEKGDIPEGYSVSREKKERFSLILESASTNQTSMYLCASSLGTGTGVTDTQYFGPGTRLTVL.